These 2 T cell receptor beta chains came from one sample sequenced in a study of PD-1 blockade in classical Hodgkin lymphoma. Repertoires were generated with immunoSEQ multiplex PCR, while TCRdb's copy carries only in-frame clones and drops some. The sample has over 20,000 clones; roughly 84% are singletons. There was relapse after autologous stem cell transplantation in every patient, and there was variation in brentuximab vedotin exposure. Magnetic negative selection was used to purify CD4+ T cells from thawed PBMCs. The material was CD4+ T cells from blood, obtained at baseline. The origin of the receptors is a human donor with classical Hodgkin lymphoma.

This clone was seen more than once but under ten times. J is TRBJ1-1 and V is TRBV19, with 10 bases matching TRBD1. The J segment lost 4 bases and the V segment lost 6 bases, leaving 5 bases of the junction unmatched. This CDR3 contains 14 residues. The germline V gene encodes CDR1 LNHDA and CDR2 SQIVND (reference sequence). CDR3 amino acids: CASRRTGGSTEAFF. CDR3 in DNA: TGTGCCAGTAGACGGACAGGGGGGTCCACTGAAGCTTTCTTT.

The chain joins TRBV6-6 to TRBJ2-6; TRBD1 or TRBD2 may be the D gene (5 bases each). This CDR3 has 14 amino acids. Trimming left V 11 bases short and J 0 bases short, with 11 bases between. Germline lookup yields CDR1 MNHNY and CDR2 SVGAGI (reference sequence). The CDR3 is CASREFSGANVLTF. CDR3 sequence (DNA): TGTGCCTCCAGGGAGTTCTCTGGGGCCAACGTCCTGACTTTC.